A single sample is the source of the 2 T cell receptor beta chains below, sequenced in a study of CD8+CD57+ T cells in acquired aplastic anemia. Genomic DNA served as template for TCR beta VDJ and CDR3 profiling. A single record per CDR3 protein comes from TCRdb applying MiXCR to the reads. This table holds about 200,000 distinct CDR3 sequences, over 55% found once. The sequenced patients had an expansion of CD8+CD57+ cells seen by flow cytometry. Sequencing was carried out using sorted CD4+, CD8+, or CD8+CD57+ T cells (not recorded which) from PBMCs. Receptor source: a human donor with aplastic anemia.

The J gene is TRBJ2-7, the V gene TRBV19; perhaps TRBD1 as D (5 bases). This CDR3 has 13 amino acids. Deletions cut 1 base from V and 3 bases from J, with 7 bases between. Germline lookup yields CDR1 LNHDA and CDR2 SQIVND (reference sequence). The CDR3 here is CASSIAGNYEQYF. The CDR3 region has the DNA TGTGCCAGTAGTATAGCAGGGAACTACGAGCAGTACTTC.

The chain combines TRBV5-6 with TRBJ2-3; no definite D call. The V gene lost 0 bases and the J gene lost 7 bases, with 3 bases spanning the gap. The CDR3 consists of 11 residues. Looked up from germline, CDR1 is SGHDT and CDR2 is YYEEEE. The CDR3 DNA sequence: TGTGCCAGCAGCTTGGTACATACGCAGTATTTT. Translation: CASSLVHTQYF. Full variable domain (missing parts from reference TRBV5-6 and TRBJ2-3): DAGVTQSPTHLIKTRGQQVTLRCSPKSGHDTVSWYQQALGQGPQFIFQYYEEEERQRGNFPDRFSGHQFPNYSSELNVNALLLGDSALYLCASSLVHTQYFGPGTRLTVL.